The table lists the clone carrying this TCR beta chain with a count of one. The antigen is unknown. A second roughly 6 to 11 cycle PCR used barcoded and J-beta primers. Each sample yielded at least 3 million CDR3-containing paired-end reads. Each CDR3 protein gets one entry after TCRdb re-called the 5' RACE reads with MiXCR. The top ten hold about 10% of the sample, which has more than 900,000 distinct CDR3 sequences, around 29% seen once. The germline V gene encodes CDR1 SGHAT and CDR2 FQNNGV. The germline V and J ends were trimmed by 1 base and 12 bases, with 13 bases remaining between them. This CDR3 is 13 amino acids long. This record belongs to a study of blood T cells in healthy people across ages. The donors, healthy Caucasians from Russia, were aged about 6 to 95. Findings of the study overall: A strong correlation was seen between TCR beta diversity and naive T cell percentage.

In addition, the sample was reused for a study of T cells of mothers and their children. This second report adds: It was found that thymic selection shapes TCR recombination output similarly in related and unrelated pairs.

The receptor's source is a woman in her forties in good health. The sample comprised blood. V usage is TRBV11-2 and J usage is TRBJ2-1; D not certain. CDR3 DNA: TGTGCCAGCAGCTTAGGAATTAATGAAGTGCAGTTCTTC. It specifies CASSLGINEVQFF. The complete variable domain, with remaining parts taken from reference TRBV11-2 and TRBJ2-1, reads EAGVAQSPRYKIIEKRQSVAFWCNPISGHATLYWYQQILGQGPKLLIQFQNNGVVDDSQLPKDRFSAERLKGVDSTLKIQPAKLEDSAVYLCASSLGINEVQFFGPGTRLTVL.